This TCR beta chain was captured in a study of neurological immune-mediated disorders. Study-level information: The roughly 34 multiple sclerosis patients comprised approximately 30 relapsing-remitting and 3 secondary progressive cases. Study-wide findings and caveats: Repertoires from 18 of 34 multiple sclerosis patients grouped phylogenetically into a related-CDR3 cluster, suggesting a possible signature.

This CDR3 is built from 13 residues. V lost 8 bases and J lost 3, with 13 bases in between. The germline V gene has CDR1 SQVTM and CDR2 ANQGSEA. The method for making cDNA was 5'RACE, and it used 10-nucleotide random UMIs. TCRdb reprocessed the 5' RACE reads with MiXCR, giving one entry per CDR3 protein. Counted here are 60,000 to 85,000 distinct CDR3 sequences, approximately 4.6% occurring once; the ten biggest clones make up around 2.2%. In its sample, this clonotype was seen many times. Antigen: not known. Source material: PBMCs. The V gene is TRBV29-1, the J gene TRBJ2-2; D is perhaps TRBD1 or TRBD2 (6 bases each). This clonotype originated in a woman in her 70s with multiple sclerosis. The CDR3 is CSSRGAYTGELFF. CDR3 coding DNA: TGCAGCTCTAGGGGGGCTTACACCGGGGAGCTGTTTTTT.